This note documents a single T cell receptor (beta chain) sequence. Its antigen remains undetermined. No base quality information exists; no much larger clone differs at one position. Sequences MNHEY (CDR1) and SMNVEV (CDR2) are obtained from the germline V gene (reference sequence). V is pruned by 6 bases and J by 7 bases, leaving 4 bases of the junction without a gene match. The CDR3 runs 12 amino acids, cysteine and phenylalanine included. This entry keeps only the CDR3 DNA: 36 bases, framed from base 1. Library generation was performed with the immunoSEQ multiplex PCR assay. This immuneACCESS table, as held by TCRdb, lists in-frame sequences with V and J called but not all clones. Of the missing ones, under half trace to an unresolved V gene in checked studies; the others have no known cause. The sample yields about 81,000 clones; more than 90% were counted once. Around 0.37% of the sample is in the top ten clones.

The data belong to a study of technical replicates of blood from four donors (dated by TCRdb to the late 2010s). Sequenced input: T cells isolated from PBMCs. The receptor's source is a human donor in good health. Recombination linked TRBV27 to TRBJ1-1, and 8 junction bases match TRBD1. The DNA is TGTGCCAGCAGCACAGGGGGGAGTGAAGCTTTCTTT. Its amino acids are CASSTGGSEAFF.